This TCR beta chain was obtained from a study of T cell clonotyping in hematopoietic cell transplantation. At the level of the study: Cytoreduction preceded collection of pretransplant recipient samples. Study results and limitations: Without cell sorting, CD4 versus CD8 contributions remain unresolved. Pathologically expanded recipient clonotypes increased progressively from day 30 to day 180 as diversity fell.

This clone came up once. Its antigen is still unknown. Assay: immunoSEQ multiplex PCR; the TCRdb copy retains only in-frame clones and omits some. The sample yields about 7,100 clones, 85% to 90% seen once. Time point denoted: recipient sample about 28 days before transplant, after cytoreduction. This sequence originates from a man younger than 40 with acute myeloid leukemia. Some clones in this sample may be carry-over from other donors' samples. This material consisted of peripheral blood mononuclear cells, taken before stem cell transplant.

The CDR3 DNA reads TGTGCCAGCAGCCAAGATACTAGCGGGTCCTACAATGAGCAGTTCTTC. Protein product: CASSQDTSGSYNEQFF. The chain employs TRBV4-2 and TRBJ2-1, with 9 bases fitting TRBD2. CDR3 size: 16 residues. Trimming cost V 0 bases and J 1 base; bases outside gene matches: 1. The V gene's germline CDR1 is LGHNA and CDR2 YNFKEQ.